The rows below give T cell receptor beta chains drawn from one sample of a study of Ad26.COV2.S vaccination and SARS-CoV-2 variants. The assay was immunoSEQ multiplex PCR, and TCRdb's table has in-frame clones only and misses some. The data hold more than 300,000 clones, with more than 85% observed a single time. Sequencing was performed on peripheral blood, taken in a trial of Ad26.COV2.S vaccine versus placebo. Receptor source: a person between 18 and 59 years old who received the Ad26.COV2.S COVID-19 vaccine or a placebo. CDR3s include the opening cysteine and the closing phenylalanine or tryptophan. Each record gives: V gene, J gene, clone size, D gene, CDR3 protein, CDR3 DNA. A D gene is named only where the DNA matches it firmly. The size entry is marked missing in some rows and otherwise reads once, few, many or a size class.

V: TRBV7-9; J: TRBJ2-7; size: -; D: TRBD2; CDR3: CASSSRTSGIYEQYF; DNA: TGTGCCAGCAGTTCCCGGACTAGCGGAATCTACGAGCAGTACTTC
V: TRBV27; J: TRBJ1-6; size: -; D: -; CDR3: CASSSRTTSSYNSPLHF; DNA: TGTGCCAGCAGTTCGAGGACTACGAGCTCCTATAATTCACCCCTCCACTTT
V: TRBV7-9; J: TRBJ1-1; size: -; D: -; CDR3: CASSPDGRPNTEAFF; DNA: TGTGCCAGCAGCCCCGACGGACGGCCGAACACTGAAGCTTTCTTT
V: TRBV7-9; J: TRBJ2-7; size: -; D: -; CDR3: CASSSPVAPGEQYF; DNA: TGTGCCAGCAGCTCCCCCGTAGCGCCGGGGGAGCAGTACTTC
V: TRBV3-1/TRBV3-2; J: TRBJ1-6; size: few; D: -; CDR3: CASSQDPGRNSPLHF; DNA: TGTGCCAGCAGCCAAGATCCCGGCCGTAATTCACCCCTCCACTTT
V: TRBV7-8; J: TRBJ2-2; size: once; D: -; CDR3: CASSSKALEGELFF; DNA: TGTGCCAGCAGCTCTAAGGCATTAGAGGGGGAGCTGTTTTTT
V: TRBV12-5; J: TRBJ1-3; size: -; D: -; CDR3: CASGSPPDGRIFSGNTIYF; DNA: TGTGCTAGTGGTTCCCCCCCCGACGGTCGTATTTTCTCTGGAAACACCATATATTTT
V: TRBV20-1; J: TRBJ2-7; size: -; D: -; CDR3: CSASQAVTYEQYF; DNA: TGCAGTGCGAGTCAGGCGGTAACCTACGAGCAGTACTTC
V: TRBV6-5; J: TRBJ1-2; size: -; D: -; CDR3: CASRKTTNYGYTF; DNA: TGTGCCAGCAGGAAGACTACTAACTATGGCTACACCTTC
V: TRBV28; J: TRBJ1-6; size: -; D: TRBD1; CDR3: CASTLGQGNSPLHF; DNA: TGTGCCAGCACGTTAGGACAGGGTAATTCACCCCTCCACTTT
V: TRBV3-1/TRBV3-2; J: TRBJ2-7; size: -; D: -; CDR3: CASSEWGASYEQYF; DNA: TGTGCCAGCAGTGAGTGGGGGGCGTCGTACGAGCAGTACTTC
V: TRBV5-4; J: TRBJ2-2; size: -; D: TRBD1; CDR3: CASSPGTVLTGELFF; DNA: TGTGCCAGCAGCCCCGGGACAGTTTTGACCGGGGAGCTGTTTTTT
V: TRBV28; J: TRBJ2-1; size: -; D: TRBD1; CDR3: CASSRSRDRYNEQFF; DNA: TGTGCCAGCAGTCGGTCCCGGGACAGGTACAATGAGCAGTTCTTC
V: TRBV29-1; J: TRBJ2-7; size: -; D: -; CDR3: CSVREGQPYEQYF; DNA: TGCAGCGTCCGGGAGGGACAGCCCTACGAGCAGTACTTC
V: TRBV19; J: TRBJ2-7; size: once; D: TRBD2; CDR3: CASSLAGGYEQYF; DNA: TGTGCCAGTTCACTAGCGGGGGGCTACGAGCAGTACTTC
V: TRBV3-1/TRBV3-2; J: TRBJ1-2; size: -; D: TRBD1; CDR3: CASSQVLAGGAWDGYTF; DNA: TGTGCCAGCAGCCAAGTATTGGCAGGGGGCGCTTGGGATGGCTACACCTTC
V: TRBV7-2; J: TRBJ1-5; size: -; D: -; CDR3: CASSLVGSNQPQHF; DNA: TGTGCCAGCAGCTTAGTTGGGTCCAATCAGCCCCAGCATTTT
V: TRBV3-1/TRBV3-2; J: TRBJ2-7; size: -; D: -; CDR3: CASSQASTLGEQYF; DNA: TGTGCCAGCAGCCAAGCATCGACTCTGGGCGAGCAGTACTTC
V: TRBV7-9; J: TRBJ2-2; size: -; D: -; CDR3: CASSTGIGGPGELFF; DNA: TGTGCCAGCAGCACGGGGATAGGGGGGCCCGGGGAGCTGTTTTTT
V: TRBV10-3; J: TRBJ2-1; size: -; D: -; CDR3: CAISEYQGSTYNEQFF; DNA: TGTGCCATCAGTGAATATCAGGGTAGCACCTACAATGAGCAGTTCTTC
V: TRBV25-1; J: TRBJ2-7; size: many; D: TRBD2; CDR3: CASSEHQREGLYEQYF; DNA: TGTGCCAGCAGTGAACATCAGCGGGAGGGACTATACGAGCAGTACTTC
V: TRBV7-9; J: TRBJ2-7; size: -; D: TRBD2; CDR3: CASSLVGGTYEQYF; DNA: TGTGCCAGCAGCTTAGTGGGGGGGACCTACGAGCAGTACTTC
V: TRBV6-5; J: TRBJ2-7; size: -; D: TRBD1; CDR3: CASSGQAHRHEQYF; DNA: TGTGCCAGCAGCGGACAGGCCCACCGGCACGAGCAGTACTTC
V: TRBV2; J: TRBJ1-2; size: -; D: TRBD1; CDR3: CASSGETGNYGYTF; DNA: TGTGCCAGCAGTGGAGAGACAGGGAACTATGGCTACACCTTC
V: TRBV7-9; J: TRBJ2-7; size: -; D: -; CDR3: CASSLIRPLGDEQYF; DNA: TGTGCCAGCAGCTTAATCCGCCCGTTAGGCGACGAGCAGTACTTC
V: TRBV20-1; J: TRBJ1-1; size: -; D: -; CDR3: CVPYLRTEAFF; DNA: TGCGTGCCCTACTTAAGGACTGAAGCTTTCTTT
V: TRBV11-2; J: TRBJ2-4; size: -; D: -; CDR3: CASSLVSGVVAKNIQYF; DNA: TGTGCCAGCAGCTTAGTATCAGGGGTGGTTGCCAAAAACATTCAGTACTTC
V: TRBV5-1; J: TRBJ2-7; size: -; D: -; CDR3: CASSSISDPYEQYF; DNA: TGCGCCAGCAGTTCAATCAGTGATCCCTACGAGCAGTACTTC
V: TRBV3-1/TRBV3-2; J: TRBJ2-7; size: -; D: -; CDR3: CASGPIGYEQYF; DNA: TGTGCCAGCGGTCCGATCGGTTACGAGCAGTACTTC
V: TRBV15; J: TRBJ2-2; size: -; D: TRBD1; CDR3: CATSRTGYAELFF; DNA: TGTGCCACCAGCAGGACAGGGTACGCGGAGCTGTTTTTT
V: TRBV3-1/TRBV3-2; J: TRBJ2-2; size: -; D: -; CDR3: CASSQDREGNTGELFF; DNA: TGTGCCAGCAGCCAAGATCGTGAGGGGAACACCGGGGAGCTGTTTTTT
V: TRBV7-8; J: TRBJ1-5; size: -; D: -; CDR3: CASSKTDSSNQPQHF; DNA: TGTGCCAGCAGCAAGACTGACAGTAGCAATCAGCCCCAGCATTTT
V: TRBV30; J: TRBJ2-7; size: -; D: TRBD1; CDR3: CAWSPRDSSYEQYF; DNA: TGTGCCTGGAGTCCAAGGGACAGCTCCTACGAGCAGTACTTC
V: TRBV15; J: TRBJ2-1; size: -; D: TRBD2; CDR3: CATSRVAGEGFF; DNA: TGTGCCACCAGCAGAGTAGCGGGAGAAGGGTTCTTC
V: TRBV5-1; J: TRBJ2-7; size: -; D: -; CDR3: CASSLDRGSGEQYF; DNA: TGCGCCAGCAGCTTGGATCGGGGTAGTGGCGAGCAGTACTTC
V: TRBV7-9; J: TRBJ2-3; size: once; D: -; CDR3: CASSFEGWTDTQYF; DNA: TGTGCCAGCAGCTTCGAGGGTTGGACAGATACGCAGTATTTT
V: TRBV27; J: TRBJ1-5; size: once; D: TRBD1; CDR3: CASQTGANQPQHF; DNA: TGTGCCAGCCAGACAGGGGCCAATCAGCCCCAGCATTTT
V: TRBV27; J: TRBJ1-4; size: -; D: TRBD1; CDR3: CASSINQGARLEKLFF; DNA: TGTGCCAGCAGTATCAACCAGGGGGCGAGATTAGAAAAACTGTTTTTT
V: TRBV28; J: TRBJ2-1; size: -; D: TRBD2; CDR3: CASSWTSGSSYNEQFF; DNA: TGTGCCAGCAGCTGGACTAGCGGGAGCTCCTACAATGAGCAGTTCTTC
V: TRBV30; J: TRBJ1-1; size: -; D: TRBD1; CDR3: CAWSVLGTGARAFF; DNA: TGTGCCTGGAGTGTATTAGGTACAGGGGCTAGAGCTTTCTTT
V: TRBV19; J: TRBJ2-7; size: -; D: TRBD2; CDR3: CASSIIGTSGNYEQYF; DNA: TGTGCCAGTAGTATCATTGGGACTAGCGGGAATTACGAGCAGTACTTC
V: TRBV6-2/TRBV6-3; J: TRBJ1-3; size: -; D: -; CDR3: CASSYFYTSSGNTIYF; DNA: TGTGCCAGCAGTTACTTTTATACAAGCTCTGGAAACACCATATATTTT
V: TRBV29-1; J: TRBJ2-1; size: -; D: TRBD2; CDR3: CSARSGTSGMNEQFF; DNA: TGCAGCGCAAGATCCGGGACTAGCGGGATGAATGAGCAGTTCTTC
V: TRBV7-2; J: TRBJ1-2; size: -; D: TRBD1; CDR3: CASSLGDRGHNYGYTF; DNA: TGTGCCAGCAGCTTAGGGGACAGGGGGCATAACTATGGCTACACCTTC
V: TRBV9; J: TRBJ2-4; size: -; D: -; CDR3: CASAADLAKNIQYF; DNA: TGTGCCAGCGCAGCCGATTTAGCCAAAAACATTCAGTACTTC
V: TRBV5-1; J: TRBJ1-5; size: -; D: -; CDR3: CASSLGTASNQPQHF; DNA: TGCGCCAGCAGCTTGGGGACAGCTAGCAATCAGCCCCAGCATTTT
V: TRBV4-1; J: TRBJ2-2; size: -; D: TRBD2; CDR3: CASSQEPLAGEGTGELFF; DNA: TGCGCCAGCAGCCAAGAGCCCCTAGCGGGAGAAGGCACCGGGGAGCTGTTTTTT
V: TRBV27; J: TRBJ2-7; size: -; D: -; CDR3: CASSLVVGSSYEQYF; DNA: TGTGCCAGCAGTTTAGTGGTCGGGAGCTCCTACGAGCAGTACTTC
V: TRBV29-1; J: TRBJ2-1; size: -; D: -; CDR3: CSVEAGGQDIWDTYNEQFF; DNA: TGCAGCGTTGAAGCGGGCGGCCAAGATATTTGGGATACGTACAATGAGCAGTTCTTC
V: TRBV5-4; J: TRBJ2-2; size: -; D: -; CDR3: CASSYHGTRNTGELFF; DNA: TGTGCCAGCAGCTACCATGGGACGAGGAACACCGGGGAGCTGTTTTTT
V: TRBV5-4; J: TRBJ1-2; size: -; D: -; CDR3: CASSLGITGTGYTF; DNA: TGTGCCAGCAGCTTGGGTATTACAGGGACCGGCTACACCTTC
V: TRBV28; J: TRBJ1-2; size: -; D: TRBD1; CDR3: CASTNPGGFGYTF; DNA: TGTGCCAGCACCAACCCAGGGGGGTTCGGCTACACCTTC